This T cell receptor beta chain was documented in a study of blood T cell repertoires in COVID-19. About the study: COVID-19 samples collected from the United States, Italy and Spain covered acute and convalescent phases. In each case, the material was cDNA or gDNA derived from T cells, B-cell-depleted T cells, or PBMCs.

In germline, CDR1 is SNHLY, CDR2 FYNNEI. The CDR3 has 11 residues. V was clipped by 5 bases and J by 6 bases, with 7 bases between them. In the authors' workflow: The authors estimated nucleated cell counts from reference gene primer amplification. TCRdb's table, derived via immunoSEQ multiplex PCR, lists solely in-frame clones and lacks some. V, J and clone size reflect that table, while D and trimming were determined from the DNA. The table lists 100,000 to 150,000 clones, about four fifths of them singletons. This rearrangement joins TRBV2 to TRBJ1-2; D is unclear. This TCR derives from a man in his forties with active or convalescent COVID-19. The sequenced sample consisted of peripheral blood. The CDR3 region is CASSPKNGYTF. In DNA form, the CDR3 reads TGTGCCAGCAGTCCAAAAAATGGCTACACCTTC.